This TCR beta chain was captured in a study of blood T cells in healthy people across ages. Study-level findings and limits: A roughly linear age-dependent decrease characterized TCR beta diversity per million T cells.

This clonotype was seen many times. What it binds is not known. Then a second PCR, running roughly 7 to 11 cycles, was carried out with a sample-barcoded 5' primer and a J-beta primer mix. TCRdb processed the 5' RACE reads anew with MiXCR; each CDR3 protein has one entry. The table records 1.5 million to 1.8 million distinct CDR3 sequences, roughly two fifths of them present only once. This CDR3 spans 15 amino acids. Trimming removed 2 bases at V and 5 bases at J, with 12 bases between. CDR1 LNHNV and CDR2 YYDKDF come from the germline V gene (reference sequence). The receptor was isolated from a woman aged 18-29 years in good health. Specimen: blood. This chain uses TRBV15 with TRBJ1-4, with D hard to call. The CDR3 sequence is CATSRTTAGNEKLFF. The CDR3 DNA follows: TGTGCCACCAGCAGAACCACCGCGGGGAATGAAAAACTGTTTTTT.